This paragraph reports one T cell receptor beta chain. This entry is derived from a study of response to subunit inactivated influenza vaccine. TCRdb re-analysed the RT-PCR reads in MiXCR, keeping a single row per CDR3 protein. The table includes 650,000 to 800,000 distinct CDR3 sequences, approximately 15% detected once. The CDR3 extends over 19 amino acids. Germline V gene sequence: CDR1 SGHRS, CDR2 YFSETQ. V was trimmed by 2 bases and J by 1 base, leaving 24 bases between them. The chain has TRBV5-1 and TRBJ1-1; D perhaps matches TRBD1 (5 bases). The source material was PBMCs from blood, sampled 14 to 15 days before vaccination. The source is a man aged 50-59 years who received an inactivated influenza vaccine. The chain's CDR3 is CASSLLIPGLPKGNTEAFF. The CDR3 region has the DNA TGCGCCAGCAGCTTATTAATTCCGGGACTCCCGAAGGGGAACACTGAAGCTTTCTTT.